This T cell receptor (beta chain) was profiled in a study of T cell responses to AZD1222 COVID-19 vaccine. Broader study findings: Donor demographics were predominantly white British with a female majority; clonal diversity may be underestimated. Spike-spanning, vaccine-associated CD4 TCRs were dominant at 160-218 and 743-854. Recipients of two AZD1222 doses showed rising Spike-specific TCR breadth and depth.

Germline CDR1 SGHNT, CDR2 YYREEE (reference sequence). The germline V and J ends were trimmed by 2 bases and 0 bases, with 6 bases remaining between them. There are 14 residues in the CDR3. Second doses were pooled across both intervals (about 4 or about 12 weeks). Clones were sequenced by immunoSEQ multiplex PCR, and TCRdb holds only the in-frame ones, with some missing. The sample has around 180,000 clones; more than 75% are singletons. Remarks on this clone: Its antigen remains unknown.

J is TRBJ2-4 and V is TRBV5-4, with D uncertain. The sample was peripheral blood, taken 28 days after the second AZD1222 dose. This TCR derives from an adult who received the AZD1222 COVID-19 vaccine. The DNA of the CDR3 is TGTGCCAGCAGCTTCTCAGGAGCCAAAAACATTCAGTACTTC. Encoded protein: CASSFSGAKNIQYF.